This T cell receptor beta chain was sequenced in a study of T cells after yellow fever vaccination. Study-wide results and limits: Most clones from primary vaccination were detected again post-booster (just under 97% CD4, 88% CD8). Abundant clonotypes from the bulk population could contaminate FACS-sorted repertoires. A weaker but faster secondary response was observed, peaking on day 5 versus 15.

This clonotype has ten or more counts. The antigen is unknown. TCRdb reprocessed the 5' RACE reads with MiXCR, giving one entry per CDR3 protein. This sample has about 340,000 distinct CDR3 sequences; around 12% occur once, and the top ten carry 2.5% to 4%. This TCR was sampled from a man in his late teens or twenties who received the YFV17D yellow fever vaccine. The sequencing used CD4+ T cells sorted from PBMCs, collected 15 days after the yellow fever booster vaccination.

CDR3 protein: CASAGGGANVLTF. DNA for the CDR3: TGTGCCAGCGCTGGCGGAGGGGCCAACGTCCTGACTTTC. The chain combines TRBV12-3 or TRBV12-4 with TRBJ2-6; D ambiguous. The CDR3 loop spans 13 amino acids. The V gene lost 8 bases and the J gene lost 4 bases, with 9 bases spanning the gap.